These 13 T cell receptor beta chains were all obtained from the same sample, sequenced in a study of beta chain features in type 1 diabetes. Overall study findings and caveats: Type 1 diabetes patients had moderately but significantly shorter TCRB CDR3s in all four CD4+ subsets.

These receptors have no known antigen. Since all of the isolated RNA was reverse transcribed, expressed TCRB transcripts were what got sequenced. This table comes from immunoSEQ multiplex PCR, and its TCRdb copy is limited to in-frame clones, with some not included. The repertoire holds hundreds of thousands of clones, with approximately 16% as singletons. The specimen sequenced was naive CD4+ T cells from blood. Receptor source: a man younger than 35 with type 1 diabetes.

This chain joins TRBV5-1 and TRBJ2-2; 8 bases are shared with TRBD1. The CDR3 contains 18 residues. The ends lost 4 bases at V and 1 base at J; junction bases unmatched: 12. Per germline, CDR1 SGHRS and CDR2 YFSETQ. CDR3 amino acids: CASSVIGSGTGNTGELFF. The CDR3 DNA reads TGCGCCAGCAGCGTAATCGGATCCGGGACAGGGAACACCGGGGAGCTGTTTTTT.

This clone was found a few times. The rearrangement joins TRBV13 to TRBJ2-7; no firm D call. The CDR3 extends over 14 amino acids. Trimming took off 5 bases at V and 4 bases at J, with 15 bases between the two ends. Germline-derived CDR1 and CDR2 are PRHDT and FYEKMQ (reference sequence). CDR3 sequence: CASSVRNIGYEQYF. CDR3 DNA: TGTGCCAGCAGCGTCAGGAACATCGGATACGAGCAGTACTTC.

This clone was observed a handful of times. This sequence joins TRBV5-1 and TRBJ2-7; 7 bases map to TRBD1. Germline assignment: CDR1 SGHRS and CDR2 YFSETQ. V shed 4 bases, J shed 3 bases, and the junction held 7 bases outside the gene matches. The CDR3 has 14 residues. CDR3 protein: CASSRDRIGYEQYF. The CDR3 DNA reads TGCGCCAGCAGCAGGGACAGAATCGGCTACGAGCAGTACTTC.

The V call is TRBV30, the J call TRBJ2-2, with D possibly being TRBD2 (5 bases). Trimming took 3 bases from V and 6 from J, leaving 14 bases between them. Germline assignment: CDR1 GTSNPN and CDR2 SVGIG (reference sequence). The CDR3 contains 14 residues. Written as DNA, the CDR3 is TGTGCCTGGAGCGACGGGGTTATCGCCGGGGAGCTGTTTTTT. Its translation is CAWSDGVIAGELFF.

The chain links TRBV28 to TRBJ2-1; weak D call: TRBD2 (5 bases). Trimming shortened V by 2 bases and J by 6 bases, and 5 bases separated the two germline ends. The CDR3 spans 12 residues. The germline V gene has CDR1 MDHEN and CDR2 SYDVKM. DNA of the CDR3: TGTGCCAGCAGTTTAACTAGCAATGAGCAGTTCTTC. It encodes CASSLTSNEQFF.

This clone was picked up a small number of times. The chain joins TRBV4-2 to TRBJ2-3, with 8 positions matching TRBD2. Looked up from germline, CDR1 is LGHNA and CDR2 is YNFKEQ. The CDR3 covers 14 residues. The J segment lost 4 bases and the V segment lost 1 base, leaving 1 base of the junction unmatched. CDR3 region: CASSQGREADTQYF. DNA for the CDR3: TGTGCCAGCAGCCAAGGGCGGGAGGCAGATACGCAGTATTTT.

V usage is TRBV5-4 and J usage is TRBJ2-2, with D perhaps TRBD2 (6 bases). CDR3 length equals 15 residues. From germline, CDR1 is SGHNT and CDR2 YYREEE (reference sequence). Trimming pared 4 bases from V and 2 bases from J, leaving 12 bases between. The CDR3 nucleotides are TGTGCCAGCAGCCGCTCCGGGACTAACACCGGGGAGCTGTTTTTT. This codes for CASSRSGTNTGELFF.

The gene calls are TRBV15 and TRBJ2-1; possible D gene TRBD1, 6 bases. Trimming removed 5 bases from V and 0 bases from J, with 14 bases in between. The CDR3 length is 16 residues. CDR1 is LNHNV, CDR2 YYDKDF, per germline (reference sequence). CDR3 bases: TGTGCCACCAGCGGCGGACAGTTCAGCTCCTACAATGAGCAGTTCTTC. This codes for CATSGGQFSSYNEQFF.

This clone was counted a few times. The V gene is TRBV4-3, the J gene TRBJ2-7, with D possibly being TRBD1 (7 bases). Trimming took 3 bases from V and 2 from J, leaving 14 bases between them. This CDR3 is built from 15 residues. Germline V gives CDR1 LGHNA, CDR2 YSLEER. CDR3 residues: CASSQNPGGPYEQYF. CDR3 bases: TGCGCCAGCAGCCAGAACCCAGGGGGGCCCTACGAGCAGTACTTC.

There are a few counts of this clone. The chain links TRBV19 to TRBJ1-5; D may be TRBD1 (6 bases). Deletions cut 7 bases from V and 4 bases from J, with 20 bases between. This CDR3 has 16 residues. Germline V lookup: CDR1 LNHDA, CDR2 SQIVND (reference sequence). The CDR3 DNA sequence: TGTGCCAGTAATCAGCTCACAGGGTCCAGAAATCAGCCCCAGCATTTT. Protein sequence: CASNQLTGSRNQPQHF.

This clone has more than one count but fewer than ten. The chain uses TRBV10-3 and TRBJ1-1, with D maybe TRBD1 (5 bases). Germline assignment: CDR1 ENHRY and CDR2 SYGVKD. There are 14 residues in the CDR3. The CDR3 DNA reads as TGTGCGTCTTGCCCGGGGGAAGAAAACACTGAAGCTTTCTTT. Translation gives CASCPGEENTEAFF.

The count of this clone is one. The chain joins TRBV2 to TRBJ2-7; D ambiguous. Germline V lookup: CDR1 SNHLY, CDR2 FYNNEI. V was shortened by 4 bases and J by 5 bases, with 6 bases between the two germline ends. The CDR3 has 11 residues. The CDR3 DNA reads TGTGCCAGCAGTGTTTCAAACGAGCAGTACTTC. Protein sequence: CASSVSNEQYF.

V is TRBV4-2 and J is TRBJ2-6; a weak D match, TRBD2 (6 bases). Per germline, CDR1 LGHNA and CDR2 YNFKEQ. V dropped 6 bases and J dropped 2 bases, with 17 bases sitting between them. This CDR3 spans 17 amino acids. The CDR3 here is CASRIGTGSTGANVLTF. The CDR3 DNA reads TGTGCCAGCAGAATAGGGACCGGGAGCACTGGGGCCAACGTCCTGACTTTC.